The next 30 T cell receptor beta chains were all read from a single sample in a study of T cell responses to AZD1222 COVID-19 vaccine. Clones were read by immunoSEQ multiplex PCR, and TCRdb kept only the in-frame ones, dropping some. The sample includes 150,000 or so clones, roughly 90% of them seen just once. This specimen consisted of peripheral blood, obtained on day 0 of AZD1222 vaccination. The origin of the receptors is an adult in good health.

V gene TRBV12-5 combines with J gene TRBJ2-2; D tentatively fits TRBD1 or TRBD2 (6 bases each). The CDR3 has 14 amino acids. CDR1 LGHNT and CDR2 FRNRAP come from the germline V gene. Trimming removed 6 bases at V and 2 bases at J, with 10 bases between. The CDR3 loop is CASGSGANTGELFF. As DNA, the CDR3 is TGTGCTAGTGGGTCGGGGGCAAACACCGGGGAGCTGTTTTTT. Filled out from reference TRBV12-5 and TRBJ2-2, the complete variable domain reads DARVTQTPRHKVTEMGQEVTMRCQPILGHNTVFWYRQTMMQGLELLAYFRNRAPLDDSGMPKDRFSAEMPDATLATLKIQPSEPRDSAVYFCASGSGANTGELFFGEGSRLTVL.

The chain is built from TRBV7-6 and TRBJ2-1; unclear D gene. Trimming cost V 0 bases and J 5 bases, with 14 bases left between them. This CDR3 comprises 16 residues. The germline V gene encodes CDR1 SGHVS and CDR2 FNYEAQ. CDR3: CASSLAVVGFNNEQFF. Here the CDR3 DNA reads TGTGCCAGCAGCTTAGCAGTTGTGGGTTTTAACAATGAGCAGTTCTTC.

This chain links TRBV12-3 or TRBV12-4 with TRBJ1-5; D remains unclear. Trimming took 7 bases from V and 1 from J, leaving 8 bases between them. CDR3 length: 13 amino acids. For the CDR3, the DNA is TGTGCCAGCACAACCACGAGCAATCAGCCCCAGCATTTT. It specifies CASTTTSNQPQHF.

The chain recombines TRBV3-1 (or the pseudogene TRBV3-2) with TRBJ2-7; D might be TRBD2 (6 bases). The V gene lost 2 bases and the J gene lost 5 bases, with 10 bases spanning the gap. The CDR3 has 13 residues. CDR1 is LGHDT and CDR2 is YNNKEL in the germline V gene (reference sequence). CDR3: CASSQQGGDEQYF. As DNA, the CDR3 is TGTGCCAGCAGCCAACAAGGAGGGGACGAGCAGTACTTC.

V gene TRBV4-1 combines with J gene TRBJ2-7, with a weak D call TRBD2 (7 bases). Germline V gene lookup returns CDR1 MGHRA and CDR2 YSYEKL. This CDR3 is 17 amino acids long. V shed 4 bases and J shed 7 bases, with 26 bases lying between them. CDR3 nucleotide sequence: TGCGCCAGCAGCCCCCGAGGGGGAACAGCGGGGCTGGTTGAGCAGTACTTC. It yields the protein CASSPRGGTAGLVEQYF.

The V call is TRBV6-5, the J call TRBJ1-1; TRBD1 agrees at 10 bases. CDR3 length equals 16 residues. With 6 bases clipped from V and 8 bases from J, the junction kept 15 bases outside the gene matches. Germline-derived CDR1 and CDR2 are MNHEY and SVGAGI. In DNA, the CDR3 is TGTGCCAGCAGGTACGACAGGGGGCGCGGCTCGTCCGAAGCTTTCTTT. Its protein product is CASRYDRGRGSSEAFF.

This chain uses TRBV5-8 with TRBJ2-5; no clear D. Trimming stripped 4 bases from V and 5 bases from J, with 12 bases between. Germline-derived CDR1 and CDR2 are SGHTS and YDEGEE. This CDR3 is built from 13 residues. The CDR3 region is CASSPQLGETQYF. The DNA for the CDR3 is TGTGCCAGCAGCCCGCAGTTGGGCGAGACCCAGTACTTC.

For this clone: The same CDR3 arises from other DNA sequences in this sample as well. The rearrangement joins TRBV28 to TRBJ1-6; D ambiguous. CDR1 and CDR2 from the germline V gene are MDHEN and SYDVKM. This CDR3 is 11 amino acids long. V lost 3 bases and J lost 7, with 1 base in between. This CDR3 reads CASSLNSPLHF. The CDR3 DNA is TGTGCCAGCAGTTTGAATTCACCCCTCCACTTT.

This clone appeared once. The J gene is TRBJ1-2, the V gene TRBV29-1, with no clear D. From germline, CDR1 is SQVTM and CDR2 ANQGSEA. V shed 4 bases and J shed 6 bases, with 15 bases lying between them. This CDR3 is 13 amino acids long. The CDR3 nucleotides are TGCAGCGTTGGGCCTGGAACCAGGCATGGCTACACCTTC. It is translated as CSVGPGTRHGYTF.

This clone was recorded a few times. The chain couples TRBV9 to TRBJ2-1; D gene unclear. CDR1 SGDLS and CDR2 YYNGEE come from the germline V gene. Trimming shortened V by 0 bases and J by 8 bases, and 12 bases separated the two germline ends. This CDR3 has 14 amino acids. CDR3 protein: CASSVDLPIHEQFF. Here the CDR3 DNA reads TGTGCCAGCAGCGTAGATCTCCCGATCCATGAGCAGTTCTTC.

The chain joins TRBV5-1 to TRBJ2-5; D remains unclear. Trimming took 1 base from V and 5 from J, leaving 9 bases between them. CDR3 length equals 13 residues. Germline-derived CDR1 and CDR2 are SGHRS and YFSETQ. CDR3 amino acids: CASSLLGTETQYF. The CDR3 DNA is TGCGCCAGCAGCTTGCTGGGAACGGAGACCCAGTACTTC.

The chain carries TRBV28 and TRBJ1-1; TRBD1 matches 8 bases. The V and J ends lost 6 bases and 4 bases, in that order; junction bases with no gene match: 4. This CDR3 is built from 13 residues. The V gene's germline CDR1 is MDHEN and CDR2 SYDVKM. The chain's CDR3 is CASSPTGGTEAFF. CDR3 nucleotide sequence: TGTGCCAGCAGCCCAACAGGGGGCACTGAAGCTTTCTTT.

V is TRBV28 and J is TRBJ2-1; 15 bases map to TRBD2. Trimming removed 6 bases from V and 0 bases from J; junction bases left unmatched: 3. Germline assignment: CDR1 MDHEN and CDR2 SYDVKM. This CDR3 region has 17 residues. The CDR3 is CASRGLAGGGSYNEQFF. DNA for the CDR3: TGTGCCAGCAGGGGACTAGCGGGGGGCGGCTCCTACAATGAGCAGTTCTTC.

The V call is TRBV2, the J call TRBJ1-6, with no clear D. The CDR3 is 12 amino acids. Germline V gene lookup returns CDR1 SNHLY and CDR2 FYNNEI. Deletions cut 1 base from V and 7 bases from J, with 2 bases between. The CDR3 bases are TGTGCCAGCAGTGAAGGAAATTCACCCCTCCACTTT. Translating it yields CASSEGNSPLHF.

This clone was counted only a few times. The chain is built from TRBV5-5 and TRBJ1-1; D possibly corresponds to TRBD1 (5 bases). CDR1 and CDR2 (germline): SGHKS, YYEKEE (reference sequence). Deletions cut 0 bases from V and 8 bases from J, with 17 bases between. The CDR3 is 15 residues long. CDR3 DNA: TGTGCCAGCAGCTTGGAGGTGGGGAACCCAGGGGAAGCTTTCTTT. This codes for CASSLEVGNPGEAFF.

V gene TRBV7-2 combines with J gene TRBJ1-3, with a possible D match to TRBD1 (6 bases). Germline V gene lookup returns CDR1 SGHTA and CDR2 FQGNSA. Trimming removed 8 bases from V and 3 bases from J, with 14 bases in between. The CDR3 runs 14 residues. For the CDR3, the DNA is TGTGCCAGCGGTCAGGGGAAGGGTGGAAACACCATATATTTT. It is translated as CASGQGKGGNTIYF.

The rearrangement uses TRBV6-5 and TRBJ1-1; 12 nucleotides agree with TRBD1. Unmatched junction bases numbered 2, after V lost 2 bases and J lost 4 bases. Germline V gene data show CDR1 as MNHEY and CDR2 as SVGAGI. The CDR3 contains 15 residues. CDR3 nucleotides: TGTGCCAGCAGTTACCGGGACAGGGGGCCCACTGAAGCTTTCTTT. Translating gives CASSYRDRGPTEAFF.

This chain's CDR3 is CASSYSTMGIQYF. DNA of the CDR3: TGTGCCAGCAGTTACAGTACTATGGGCATTCAGTACTTC. The rearrangement uses TRBV7-3 and TRBJ2-4; D is unclear. This CDR3 region has 13 residues. Germline V gene lookup returns CDR1 SGHTA and CDR2 FQGTGA. V lost 6 bases to trimming and J lost 9 bases, with 15 bases between them.

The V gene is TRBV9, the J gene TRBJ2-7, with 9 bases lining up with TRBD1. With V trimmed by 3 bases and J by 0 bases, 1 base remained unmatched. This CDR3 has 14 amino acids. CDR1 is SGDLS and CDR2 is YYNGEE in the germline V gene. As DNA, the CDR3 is TGTGCCAGCAGCGGGGGACAGGGCTCCTACGAGCAGTACTTC. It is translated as CASSGGQGSYEQYF.

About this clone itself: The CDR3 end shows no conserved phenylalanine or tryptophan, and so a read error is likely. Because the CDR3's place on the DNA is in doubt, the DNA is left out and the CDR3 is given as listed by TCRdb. CDR3 in amino acids: CASTDFNSSSSL. The chain employs TRBV21-1 and TRBJ2-7; the DNA was not used to check the table's D call, TRBD2. TRBV21-1 corresponds to a pseudogene. Counting both end residues, the CDR3 totals 12 amino acids.

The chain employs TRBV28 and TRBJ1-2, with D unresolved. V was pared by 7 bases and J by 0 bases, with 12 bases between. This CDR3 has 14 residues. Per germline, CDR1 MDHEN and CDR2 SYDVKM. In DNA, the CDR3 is TGTGCCAGCACTCAACAGAGTTCTAACTATGGCTACACCTTC. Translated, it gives CASTQQSSNYGYTF.

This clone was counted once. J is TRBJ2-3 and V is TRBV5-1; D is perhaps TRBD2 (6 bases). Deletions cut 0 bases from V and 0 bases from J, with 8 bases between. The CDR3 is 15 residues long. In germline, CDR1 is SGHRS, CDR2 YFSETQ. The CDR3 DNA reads TGCGCCAGCAGCTTGGCGGGGACTAGCACAGATACGCAGTATTTT. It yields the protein CASSLAGTSTDTQYF.

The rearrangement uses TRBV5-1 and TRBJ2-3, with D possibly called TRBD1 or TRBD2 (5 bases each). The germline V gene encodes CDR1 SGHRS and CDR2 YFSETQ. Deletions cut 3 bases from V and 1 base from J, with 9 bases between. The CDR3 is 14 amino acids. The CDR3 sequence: CASSSGTGTDTQYF. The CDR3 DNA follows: TGCGCCAGCAGCTCGGGGACGGGCACAGATACGCAGTATTTT.

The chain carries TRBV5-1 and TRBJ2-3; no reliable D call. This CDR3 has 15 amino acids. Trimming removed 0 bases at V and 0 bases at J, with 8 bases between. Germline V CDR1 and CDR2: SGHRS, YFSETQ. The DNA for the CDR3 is TGCGCCAGCAGCTTGGCGGGCCGTAGCACAGATACGCAGTATTTT. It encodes CASSLAGRSTDTQYF.

The CDR3 loop reads CASSLGTEAFF. The CDR3 DNA follows: TGTGCCAGCTCCCTGGGAACTGAAGCTTTCTTT. This chain links TRBV28 with TRBJ1-1; D remains unclear. The germline V gene has CDR1 MDHEN and CDR2 SYDVKM. V was trimmed by 8 bases and J by 5 bases, leaving 9 bases between them. CDR3 length equals 11 residues. Drawing the rest from reference TRBV28 and TRBJ1-1, the complete variable domain is DVKVTQSSRYLVKRTGEKVFLECVQDMDHENMFWYRQDPGLGLRLIYFSYDVKMKEKGDIPEGYSVSREKKERFSLILESASTNQTSMYLCASSLGTEAFFGQGTRLTVV.

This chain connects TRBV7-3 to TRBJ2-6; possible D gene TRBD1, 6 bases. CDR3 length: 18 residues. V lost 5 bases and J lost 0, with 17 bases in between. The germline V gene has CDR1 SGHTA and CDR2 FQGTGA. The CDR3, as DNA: TGTGCCAGCAGCACTACAGGGCCCAGAAGCTCTGGGGCCAACGTCCTGACTTTC. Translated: CASSTTGPRSSGANVLTF.

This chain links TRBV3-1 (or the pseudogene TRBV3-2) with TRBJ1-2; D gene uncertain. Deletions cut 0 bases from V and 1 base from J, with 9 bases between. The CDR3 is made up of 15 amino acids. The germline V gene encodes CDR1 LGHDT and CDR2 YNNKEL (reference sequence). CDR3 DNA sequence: TGTGCCAGCAGCCAAGATCCCCATGGTAACTATGGCTACACCTTC. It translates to CASSQDPHGNYGYTF.

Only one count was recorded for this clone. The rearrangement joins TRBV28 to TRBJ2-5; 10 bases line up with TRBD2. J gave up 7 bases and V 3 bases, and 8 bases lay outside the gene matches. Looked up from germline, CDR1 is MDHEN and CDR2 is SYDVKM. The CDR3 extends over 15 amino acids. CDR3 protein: CASSLGLAGEGTQYF. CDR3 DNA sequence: TGTGCCAGCAGTTTGGGTCTAGCGGGGGAAGGGACCCAGTACTTC.

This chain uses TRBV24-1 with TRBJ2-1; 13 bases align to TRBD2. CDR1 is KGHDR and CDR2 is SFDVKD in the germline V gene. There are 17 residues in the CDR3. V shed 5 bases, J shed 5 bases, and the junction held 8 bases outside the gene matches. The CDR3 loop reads CATSGWTSGRSDNEQFF. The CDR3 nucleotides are TGTGCCACCAGTGGCTGGACTAGCGGGAGAAGTGACAATGAGCAGTTCTTC.

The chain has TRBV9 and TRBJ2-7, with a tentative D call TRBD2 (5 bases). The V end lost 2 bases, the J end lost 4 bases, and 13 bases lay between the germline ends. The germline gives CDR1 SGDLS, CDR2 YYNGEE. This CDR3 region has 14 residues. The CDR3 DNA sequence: TGTGCCAGCAGCGTCGGGAACCCCAGTTACGAGCAGTACTTC. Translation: CASSVGNPSYEQYF.